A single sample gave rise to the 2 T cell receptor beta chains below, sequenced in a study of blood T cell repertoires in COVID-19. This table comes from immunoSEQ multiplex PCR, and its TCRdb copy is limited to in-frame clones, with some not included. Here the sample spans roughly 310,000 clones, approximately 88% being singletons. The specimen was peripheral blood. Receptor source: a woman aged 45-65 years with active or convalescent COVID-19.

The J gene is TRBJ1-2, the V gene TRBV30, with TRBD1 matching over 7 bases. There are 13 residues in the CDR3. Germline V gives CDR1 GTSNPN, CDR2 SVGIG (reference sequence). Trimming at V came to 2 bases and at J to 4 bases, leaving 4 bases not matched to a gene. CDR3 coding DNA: TGTGCCTGGAGTCAGGGGGTGGGCTATGGCTACACCTTC. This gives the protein CAWSQGVGYGYTF.

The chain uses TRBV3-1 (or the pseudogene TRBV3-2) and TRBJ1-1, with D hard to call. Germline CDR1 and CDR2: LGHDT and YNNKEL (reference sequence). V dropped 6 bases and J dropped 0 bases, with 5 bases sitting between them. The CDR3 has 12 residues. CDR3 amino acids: CASSLLNTEAFF. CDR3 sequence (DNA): TGTGCCAGCAGTCTCCTGAACACTGAAGCTTTCTTT.